This TCR beta chain appears in the sequencing data of a study of identifying expanded T cells in peripheral blood. General study results and limits: Differentially abundant clones: 1 to 1.5 between replicates, 16.4 at 2 to 3 weeks, under 25 at four.

TCRdb's table, derived via immunoSEQ multiplex PCR, lists solely in-frame clones and lacks some. The sample yields 85,000 to 100,000 clones, roughly 88% seen once. A note on this clone: What it binds is not known.

Germline V gene sequence: CDR1 LGHNT, CDR2 FRNRAP. The CDR3 is made up of 13 amino acids. Trimming stripped 10 bases from V and 5 bases from J, with 18 bases between. Input material: blood. The clonotype originates from a person between 18 and 69 years old in good health. The V call is TRBV12-5, the J call TRBJ2-7; D is perhaps TRBD1 (6 bases). The CDR3 loop reads CATEDRPYHEQYF. In DNA, the CDR3 is TGTGCTACAGAGGACAGACCCTACCACGAGCAGTACTTC.